Below are 3 T cell receptor beta chains sequenced from a single sample in a study of blood T cell repertoires in COVID-19. Produced via immunoSEQ multiplex PCR; TCRdb's table is partial and in-frame only. The sample includes tens of thousands of clones, approximately 84% of them seen just once. The sample consisted of peripheral blood. The receptors shown here come from a human donor with active COVID-19. The donor label of this sample is uncertain.

The V call is TRBV19, the J call TRBJ2-5, with D unresolved. The CDR3 spans 11 residues. Germline V CDR1 and CDR2: LNHDA, SQIVND (reference sequence). V lost 4 bases, J lost 4 bases, and 4 bases lay in between. CDR3 protein: CASSTGETQYF. The CDR3 region has the DNA TGTGCCAGTAGTACCGGAGAGACCCAGTACTTC.

The CDR3 nucleotides are TGTGCCAGCAGTTCCCTTAATTCCTACGAGCAGTACTTC. Its translation is CASSSLNSYEQYF. The chain links TRBV12-3 or TRBV12-4 to TRBJ2-7; no definite D call. Trimming shortened V by 4 bases and J by 1 base, and 8 bases separated the two germline ends. This CDR3 has 13 amino acids.

The chain joins TRBV6-5 to TRBJ1-4, with 7 bases that match TRBD1. This CDR3 contains 15 residues. The germline CDR1 and CDR2 sequences are MNHEY and SVGAGI. J lost 5 bases, V lost 6 bases, and 9 bases had no gene match. In DNA, the CDR3 is TGTGCCAGCAGCTCCCAGGGGGGCTGGAATGAAAAACTGTTTTTT. It translates to CASSSQGGWNEKLFF.